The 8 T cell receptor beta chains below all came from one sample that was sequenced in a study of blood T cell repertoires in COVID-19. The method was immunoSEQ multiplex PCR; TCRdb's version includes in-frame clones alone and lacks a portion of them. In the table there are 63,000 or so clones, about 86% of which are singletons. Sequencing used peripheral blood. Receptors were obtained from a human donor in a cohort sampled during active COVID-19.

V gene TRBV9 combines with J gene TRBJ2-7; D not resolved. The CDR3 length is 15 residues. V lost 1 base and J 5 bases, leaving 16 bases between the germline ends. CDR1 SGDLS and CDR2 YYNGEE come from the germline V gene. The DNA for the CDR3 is TGTGCCAGCAGCGTATCCGCCAACAACATGGACGAGCAGTACTTC. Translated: CASSVSANNMDEQYF.

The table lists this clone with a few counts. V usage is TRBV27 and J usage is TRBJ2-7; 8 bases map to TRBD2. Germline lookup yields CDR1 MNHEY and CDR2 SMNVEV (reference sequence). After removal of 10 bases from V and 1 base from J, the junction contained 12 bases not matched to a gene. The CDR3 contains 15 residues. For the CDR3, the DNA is TGTGCCACCCGAAGGACTAGCTCCGCGTCCTACGAGCAGTACTTC. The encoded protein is CATRRTSSASYEQYF.

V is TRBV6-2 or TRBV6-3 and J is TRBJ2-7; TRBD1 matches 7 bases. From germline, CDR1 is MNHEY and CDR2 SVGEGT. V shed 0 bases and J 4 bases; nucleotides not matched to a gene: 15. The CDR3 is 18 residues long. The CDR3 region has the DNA TGTGCCAGCAGTTACTCAACGACACAACCGGGACAGATATACGAGCAGTACTTC. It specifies CASSYSTTQPGQIYEQYF.

The CDR3 reads CASSEGRGGKETQYF. The CDR3, as DNA: TGTGCCAGCAGTGAAGGACGGGGGGGGAAGGAGACCCAGTACTTC. V is TRBV2 and J is TRBJ2-5; 8 nucleotides align to TRBD2. The V gene's germline CDR1 is SNHLY and CDR2 FYNNEI. The CDR3 consists of 15 residues. V was pared by 1 base and J by 5 bases, with 6 bases of the junction left unmatched.

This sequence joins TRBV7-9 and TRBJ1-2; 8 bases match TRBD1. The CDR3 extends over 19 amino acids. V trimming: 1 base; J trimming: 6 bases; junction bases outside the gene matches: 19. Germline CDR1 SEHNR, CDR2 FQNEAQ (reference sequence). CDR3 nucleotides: TGTGCCAGCAGCTTAGTAGAGGTGGGACAGGATAGTCTCCTGCATGGCTACACCTTC. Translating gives CASSLVEVGQDSLLHGYTF.

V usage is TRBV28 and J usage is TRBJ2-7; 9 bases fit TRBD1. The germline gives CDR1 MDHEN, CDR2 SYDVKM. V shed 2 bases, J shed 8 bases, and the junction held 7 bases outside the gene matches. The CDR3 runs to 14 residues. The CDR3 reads CASSLPGQGSKQYF. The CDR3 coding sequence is TGTGCCAGCAGTTTACCGGGACAGGGTAGTAAGCAGTACTTC.

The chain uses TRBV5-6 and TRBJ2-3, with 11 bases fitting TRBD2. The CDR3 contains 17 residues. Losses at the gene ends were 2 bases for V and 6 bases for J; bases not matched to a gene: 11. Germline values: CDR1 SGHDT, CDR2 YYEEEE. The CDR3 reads CASSFVGLAGRLDTQYF. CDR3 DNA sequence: TGTGCCAGCAGCTTCGTCGGACTAGCGGGTCGGTTGGATACGCAGTATTTT.

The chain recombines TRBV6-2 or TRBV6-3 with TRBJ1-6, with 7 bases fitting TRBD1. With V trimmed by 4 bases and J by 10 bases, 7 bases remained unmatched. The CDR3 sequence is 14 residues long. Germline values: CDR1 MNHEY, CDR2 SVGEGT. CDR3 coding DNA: TGTGCCAGCAGTTCGACAGGGAAGGAATCACCCCTCCACTTT. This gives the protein CASSSTGKESPLHF.